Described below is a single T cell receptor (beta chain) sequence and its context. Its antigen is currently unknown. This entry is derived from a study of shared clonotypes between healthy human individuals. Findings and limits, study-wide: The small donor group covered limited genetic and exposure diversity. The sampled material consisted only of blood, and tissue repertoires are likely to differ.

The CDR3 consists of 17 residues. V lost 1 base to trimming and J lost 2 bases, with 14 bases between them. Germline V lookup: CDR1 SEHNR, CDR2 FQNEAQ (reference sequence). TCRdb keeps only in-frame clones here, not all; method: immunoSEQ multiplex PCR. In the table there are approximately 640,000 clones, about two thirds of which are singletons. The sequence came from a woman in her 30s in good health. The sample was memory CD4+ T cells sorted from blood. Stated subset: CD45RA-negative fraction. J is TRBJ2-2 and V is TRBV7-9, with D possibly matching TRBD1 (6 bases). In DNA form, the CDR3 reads TGTGCCAGCAGCTTAGGAACCGGGACACCCAACACCGGGGAGCTGTTTTTT. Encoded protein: CASSLGTGTPNTGELFF.